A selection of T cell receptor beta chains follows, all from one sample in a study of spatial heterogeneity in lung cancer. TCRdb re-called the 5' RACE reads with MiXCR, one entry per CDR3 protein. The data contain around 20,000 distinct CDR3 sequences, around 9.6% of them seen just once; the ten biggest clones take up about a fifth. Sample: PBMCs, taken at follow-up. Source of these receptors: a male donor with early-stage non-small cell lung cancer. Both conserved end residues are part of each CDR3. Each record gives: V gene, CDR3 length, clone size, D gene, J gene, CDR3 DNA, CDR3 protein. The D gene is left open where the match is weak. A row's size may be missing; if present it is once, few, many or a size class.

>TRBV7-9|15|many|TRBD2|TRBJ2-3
TGTGCCAGCAGCCAGACTAGCGGGAGACCAGATACGCAGTATTTT
CASSQTSGRPDTQYF
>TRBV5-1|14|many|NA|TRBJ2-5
TGCGCCAGCAGCTTGGAAGGTCCACAAGAGACCCAGTACTTC
CASSLEGPQETQYF
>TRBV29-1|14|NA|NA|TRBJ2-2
TGCAGCGTTATAGGGACCCGAAACACCGGGGAGCTGTTTTTT
CSVIGTRNTGELFF
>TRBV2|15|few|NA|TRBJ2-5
TGTGCCAGCAGTAAAGTTGACTACTCGGGGGAGACCCAGTACTTC
CASSKVDYSGETQYF
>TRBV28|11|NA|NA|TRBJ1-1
TGTGCCAGCAGTGGGGGGACTGAAGCTTTCTTT
CASSGGTEAFF
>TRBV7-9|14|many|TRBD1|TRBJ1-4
TGTGCCAGCAGCTTCGGATCAGGGGGTGAAAAACTGTTTTTT
CASSFGSGGEKLFF
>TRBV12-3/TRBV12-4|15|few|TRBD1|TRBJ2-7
TGTGCCAGCAGTGAGGACAGGGGGGTTTCCTACGAGCAGTACTTC
CASSEDRGVSYEQYF
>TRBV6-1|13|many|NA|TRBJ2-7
TGTGCCAGCAGTGAAGGCGTCTCCTACGAGCAGTACTTC
CASSEGVSYEQYF
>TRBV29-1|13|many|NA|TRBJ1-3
TGCAGCGTTGAAGTGTCGGTTGGAAACACCATATATTTT
CSVEVSVGNTIYF
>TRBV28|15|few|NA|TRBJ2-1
TGTGCCAGCACCATCGGACAGAGCTCCTACAATGAGCAGTTCTTC
CASTIGQSSYNEQFF
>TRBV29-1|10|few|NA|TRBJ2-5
TGCAGCGTTCTAAGGGTGACCCAGTACTTC
CSVLRVTQYF
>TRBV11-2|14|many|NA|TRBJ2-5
TGTGCCAGCAGCTCCGACGACATCCAGGTGACCCAGTACTTC
CASSSDDIQVTQYF
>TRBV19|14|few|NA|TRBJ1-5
TGTGCCAGTAGTAGGTCAGGGTTCAATCAGCCCCAGCATTTT
CASSRSGFNQPQHF
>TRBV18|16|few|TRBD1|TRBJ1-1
TGTGCCAGCTCATCGGGACAGGGAGGTTCGAACACTGAAGCTTTCTTT
CASSSGQGGSNTEAFF
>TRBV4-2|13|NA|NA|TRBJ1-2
TGTGCCAGCAGCCAAGATGGGGTAGATGGCTACACCTTC
CASSQDGVDGYTF
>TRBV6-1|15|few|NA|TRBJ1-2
TGTGCCAGCAACAGCTACACTGACCTTTCCTATGGCTACACCTTC
CASNSYTDLSYGYTF
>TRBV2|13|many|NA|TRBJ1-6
TGTGCCAGCAGTGAATATCCGGTTTCACCCCTCCACTTT
CASSEYPVSPLHF
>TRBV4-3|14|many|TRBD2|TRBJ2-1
TGCGCCAGCGGACTAGCGGGGGTCTACAATGAGCAGTTCTTC
CASGLAGVYNEQFF
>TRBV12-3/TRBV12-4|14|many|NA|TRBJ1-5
TGTGCCAGCAGTTTGGGGGGCGGGGATAGGCCCCAGCATTTT
CASSLGGGDRPQHF
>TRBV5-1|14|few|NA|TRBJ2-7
TGCGCCAGCAGCCCCGACTACGACTCCTACGAGCAGTACTTC
CASSPDYDSYEQYF
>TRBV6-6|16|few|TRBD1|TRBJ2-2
TGTGCCAGCAGTTCCCCGGGACAGGGAAACACCGGGGAGCTGTTTTTT
CASSSPGQGNTGELFF
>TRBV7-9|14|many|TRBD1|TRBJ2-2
TGTGCCAGCCGGGACAGGGTTAACACCGGGGAGCTGTTTTTT
CASRDRVNTGELFF
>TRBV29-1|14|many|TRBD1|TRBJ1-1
TGCAGCGTTCGACAGGGGACAGCGAACACTGAAGCTTTCTTT
CSVRQGTANTEAFF
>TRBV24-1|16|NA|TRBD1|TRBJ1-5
TGTGCCACCAGTGATCCCCGGACAGGGGGAAATGGGCCCCAGCATTTT
CATSDPRTGGNGPQHF
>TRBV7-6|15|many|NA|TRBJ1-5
TGTGCCAGCAGCCAAAGAGGGGGGCCCAATCAGCCCCAGCATTTT
CASSQRGGPNQPQHF
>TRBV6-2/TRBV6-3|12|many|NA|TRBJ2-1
TGTGCCAGCGCACTGGGGGGCCATGAGCAGTTCTTC
CASALGGHEQFF
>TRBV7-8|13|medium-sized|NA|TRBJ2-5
TGTGCCAGCAGCCCGAGGATCGGGGAGACCCAGTACTTC
CASSPRIGETQYF
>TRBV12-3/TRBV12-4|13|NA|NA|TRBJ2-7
TGTGCCAGCAGTCGGACTGCCCCCTACGAGCAGTACTTC
CASSRTAPYEQYF
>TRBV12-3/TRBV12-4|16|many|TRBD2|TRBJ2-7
TGTGCCAGCAGTTCCGGACTAGCGGGGTTTTCATACGAGCAGTACTTC
CASSSGLAGFSYEQYF